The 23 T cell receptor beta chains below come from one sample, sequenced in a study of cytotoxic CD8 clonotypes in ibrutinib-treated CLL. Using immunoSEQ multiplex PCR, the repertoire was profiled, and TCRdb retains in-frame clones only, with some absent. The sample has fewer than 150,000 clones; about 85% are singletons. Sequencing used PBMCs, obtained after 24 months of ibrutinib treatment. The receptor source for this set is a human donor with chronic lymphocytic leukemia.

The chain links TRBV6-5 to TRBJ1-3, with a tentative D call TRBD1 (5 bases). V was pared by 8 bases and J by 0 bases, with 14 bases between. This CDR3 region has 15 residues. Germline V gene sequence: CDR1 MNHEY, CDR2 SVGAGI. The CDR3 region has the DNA TGTGCCAGCGCACGGGGCGACCCCTCTGGAAACACCATATATTTT. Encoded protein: CASARGDPSGNTIYF.

CDR3 loop: CASSSLSQETQYF. CDR3 nucleotide sequence: TGTGCCAGCAGCTCCTTGTCCCAAGAGACCCAGTACTTC. The chain joins TRBV7-9 to TRBJ2-5; D is uncertain. CDR3 size: 13 residues. Between the trimmed V and J ends, which lost 4 bases and 1 base, there was a span of 7 bases. The germline CDR1 and CDR2 sequences are SEHNR and FQNEAQ (reference sequence).

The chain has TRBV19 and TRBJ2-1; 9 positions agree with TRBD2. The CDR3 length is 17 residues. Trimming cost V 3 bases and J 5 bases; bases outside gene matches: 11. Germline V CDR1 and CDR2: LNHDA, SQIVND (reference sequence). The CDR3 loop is CASSIPPGLAEDNEQFF. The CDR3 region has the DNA TGTGCCAGTAGTATTCCACCGGGACTAGCAGAAGACAATGAGCAGTTCTTC.

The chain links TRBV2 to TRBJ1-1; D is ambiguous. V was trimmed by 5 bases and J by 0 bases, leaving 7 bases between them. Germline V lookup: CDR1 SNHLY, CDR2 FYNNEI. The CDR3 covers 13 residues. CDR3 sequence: CASSRDMNTEAFF. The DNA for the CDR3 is TGTGCCAGCAGTAGGGATATGAACACTGAAGCTTTCTTT. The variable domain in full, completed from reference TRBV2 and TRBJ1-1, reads EPEVTQTPSHQVTQMGQEVILRCVPISNHLYFYWYRQILGQKVEFLVSFYNNEISEKSEIFDDQFSVERPDGSNFTLKIRSTKLEDSAMYFCASSRDMNTEAFFGQGTRLTVV.

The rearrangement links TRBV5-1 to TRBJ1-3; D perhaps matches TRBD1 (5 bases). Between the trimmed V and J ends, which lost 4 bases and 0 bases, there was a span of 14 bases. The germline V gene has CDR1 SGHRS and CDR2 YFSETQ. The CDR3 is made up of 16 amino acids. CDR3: CASSPGTSSSGNTIYF. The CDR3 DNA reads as TGCGCCAGCAGCCCCGGGACTTCCAGCTCTGGAAACACCATATATTTT.

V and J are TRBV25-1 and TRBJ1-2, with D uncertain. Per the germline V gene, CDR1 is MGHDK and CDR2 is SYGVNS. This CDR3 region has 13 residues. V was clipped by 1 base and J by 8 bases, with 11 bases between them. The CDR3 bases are TGTGCCAGCAGTGAATCGCTCACCGGGGGCTACACCTTC. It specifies CASSESLTGGYTF.

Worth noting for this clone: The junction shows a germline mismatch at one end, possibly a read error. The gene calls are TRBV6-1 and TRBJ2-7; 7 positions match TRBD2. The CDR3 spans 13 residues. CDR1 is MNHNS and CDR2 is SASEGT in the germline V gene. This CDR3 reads CASREAGRDEQYF. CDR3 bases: TGTGCCAGCAGGGAAGCGGGGCGGGACGAGCAGTACTTC.

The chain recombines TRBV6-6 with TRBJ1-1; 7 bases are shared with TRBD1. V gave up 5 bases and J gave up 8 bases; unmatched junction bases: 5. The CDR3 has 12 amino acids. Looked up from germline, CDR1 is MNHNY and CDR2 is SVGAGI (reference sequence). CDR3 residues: CASSVSDREAFF. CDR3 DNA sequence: TGTGCCAGCAGTGTATCGGACAGGGAAGCTTTCTTT.

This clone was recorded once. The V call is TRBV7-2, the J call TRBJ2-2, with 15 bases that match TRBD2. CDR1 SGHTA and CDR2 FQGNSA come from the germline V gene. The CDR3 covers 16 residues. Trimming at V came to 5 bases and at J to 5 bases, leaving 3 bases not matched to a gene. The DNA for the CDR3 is TGTGCCAGCAGCCCCGGACTAGCGGGGGGGACCGGGGAGCTGTTTTTT. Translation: CASSPGLAGGTGELFF.

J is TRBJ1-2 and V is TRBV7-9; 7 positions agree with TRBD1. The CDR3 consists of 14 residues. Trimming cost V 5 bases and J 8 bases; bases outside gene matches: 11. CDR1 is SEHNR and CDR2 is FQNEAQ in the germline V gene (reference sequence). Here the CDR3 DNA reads TGTGCCAGCAGCCGAGGGACAGCAGCGGGGGGCTACACCTTC. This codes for CASSRGTAAGGYTF.

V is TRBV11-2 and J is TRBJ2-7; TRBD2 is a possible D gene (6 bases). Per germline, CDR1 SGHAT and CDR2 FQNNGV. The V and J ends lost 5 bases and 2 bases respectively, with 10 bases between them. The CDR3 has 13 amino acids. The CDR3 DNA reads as TGTGCCAGCAGCCAGAGACTAGCCTACGAGCAGTACTTC. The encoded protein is CASSQRLAYEQYF.

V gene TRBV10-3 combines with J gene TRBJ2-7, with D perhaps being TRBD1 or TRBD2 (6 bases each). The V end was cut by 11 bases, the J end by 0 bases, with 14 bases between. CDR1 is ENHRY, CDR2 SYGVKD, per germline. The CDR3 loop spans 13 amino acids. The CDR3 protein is CAAGGRDSYEQYF. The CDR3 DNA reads TGTGCCGCCGGGGGCAGAGACTCCTACGAGCAGTACTTC.

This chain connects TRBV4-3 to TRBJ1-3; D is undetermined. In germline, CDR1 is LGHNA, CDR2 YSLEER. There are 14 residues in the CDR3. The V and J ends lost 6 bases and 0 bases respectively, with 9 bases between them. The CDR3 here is CASSEGNSGNTIYF. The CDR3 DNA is TGCGCCAGCAGTGAGGGTAACTCTGGAAACACCATATATTTT.

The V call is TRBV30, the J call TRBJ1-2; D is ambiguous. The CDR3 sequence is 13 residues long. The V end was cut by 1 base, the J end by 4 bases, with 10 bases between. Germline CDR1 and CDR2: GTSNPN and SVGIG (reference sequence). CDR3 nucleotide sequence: TGTGCCTGGAGTGGGGGTTCAGGCTATGGCTACACCTTC. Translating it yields CAWSGGSGYGYTF.

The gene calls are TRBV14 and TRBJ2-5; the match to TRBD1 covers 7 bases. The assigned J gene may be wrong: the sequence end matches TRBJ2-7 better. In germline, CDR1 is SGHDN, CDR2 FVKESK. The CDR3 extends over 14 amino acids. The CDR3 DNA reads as TGTGCCAGCAGCCCACAGGGGACCCCCTACGAGCAGTACTTC. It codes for CASSPQGTPYEQYF.

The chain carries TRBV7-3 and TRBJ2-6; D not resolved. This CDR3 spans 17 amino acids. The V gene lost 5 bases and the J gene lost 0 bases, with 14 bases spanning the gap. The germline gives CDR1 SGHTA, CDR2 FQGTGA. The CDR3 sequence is CASSLRGPGSGANVLTF. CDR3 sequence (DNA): TGTGCCAGCAGCCTGAGAGGCCCTGGCTCTGGGGCCAACGTCCTGACTTTC.

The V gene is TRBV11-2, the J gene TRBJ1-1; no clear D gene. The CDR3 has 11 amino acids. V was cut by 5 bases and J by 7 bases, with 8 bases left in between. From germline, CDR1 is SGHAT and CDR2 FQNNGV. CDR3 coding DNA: TGTGCCAGCAGCCTCTCAGATGAAGCTTTCTTT. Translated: CASSLSDEAFF.

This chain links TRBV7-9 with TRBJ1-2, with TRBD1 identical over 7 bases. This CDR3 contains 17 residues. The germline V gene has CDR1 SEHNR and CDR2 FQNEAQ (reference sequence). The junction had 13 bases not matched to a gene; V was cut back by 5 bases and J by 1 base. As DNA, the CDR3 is TGTGCCAGCAGCAAGTACGGCGGACAGGACTTTAACTATGGCTACACCTTC. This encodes CASSKYGGQDFNYGYTF.

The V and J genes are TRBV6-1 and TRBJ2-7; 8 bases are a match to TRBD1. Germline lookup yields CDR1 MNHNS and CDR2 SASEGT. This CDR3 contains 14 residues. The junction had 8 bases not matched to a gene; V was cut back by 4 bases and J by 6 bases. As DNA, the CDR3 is TGTGCCAGCAGTGCCCGGGACAGGATGGTCGAGCAGTACTTC. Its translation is CASSARDRMVEQYF.

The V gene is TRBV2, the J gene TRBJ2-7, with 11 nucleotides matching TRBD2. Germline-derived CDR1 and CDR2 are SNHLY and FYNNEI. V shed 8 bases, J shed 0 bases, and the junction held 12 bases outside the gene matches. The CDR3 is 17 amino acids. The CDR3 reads CASQDYILAGDSYEQYF. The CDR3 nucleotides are TGTGCCAGCCAGGACTATATACTAGCGGGGGACTCCTACGAGCAGTACTTC.

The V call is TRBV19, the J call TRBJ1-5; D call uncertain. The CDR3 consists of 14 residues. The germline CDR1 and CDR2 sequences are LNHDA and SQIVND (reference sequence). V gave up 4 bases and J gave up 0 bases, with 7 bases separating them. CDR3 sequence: CASSTRNSNQPQHF. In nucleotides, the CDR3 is TGTGCCAGTAGTACCAGGAATAGCAATCAGCCCCAGCATTTT.

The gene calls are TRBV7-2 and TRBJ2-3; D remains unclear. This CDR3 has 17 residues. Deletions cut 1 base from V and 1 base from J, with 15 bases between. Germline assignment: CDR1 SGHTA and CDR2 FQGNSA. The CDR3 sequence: CASSLERALTGTDTQYF. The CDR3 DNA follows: TGTGCCAGCAGCTTAGAACGGGCGCTAACGGGCACAGATACGCAGTATTTT.

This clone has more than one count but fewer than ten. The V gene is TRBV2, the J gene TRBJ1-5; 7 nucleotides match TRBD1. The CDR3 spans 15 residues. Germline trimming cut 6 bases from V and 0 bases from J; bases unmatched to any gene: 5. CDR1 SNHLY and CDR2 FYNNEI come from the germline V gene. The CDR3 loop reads CASRKQGSSNQPQHF. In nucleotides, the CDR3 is TGTGCCAGCAGAAAACAGGGGTCTAGCAATCAGCCCCAGCATTTT. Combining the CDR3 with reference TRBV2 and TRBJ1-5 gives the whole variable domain EPEVTQTPSHQVTQMGQEVILRCVPISNHLYFYWYRQILGQKVEFLVSFYNNEISEKSEIFDDQFSVERPDGSNFTLKIRSTKLEDSAMYFCASRKQGSSNQPQHFGDGTRLSIL.